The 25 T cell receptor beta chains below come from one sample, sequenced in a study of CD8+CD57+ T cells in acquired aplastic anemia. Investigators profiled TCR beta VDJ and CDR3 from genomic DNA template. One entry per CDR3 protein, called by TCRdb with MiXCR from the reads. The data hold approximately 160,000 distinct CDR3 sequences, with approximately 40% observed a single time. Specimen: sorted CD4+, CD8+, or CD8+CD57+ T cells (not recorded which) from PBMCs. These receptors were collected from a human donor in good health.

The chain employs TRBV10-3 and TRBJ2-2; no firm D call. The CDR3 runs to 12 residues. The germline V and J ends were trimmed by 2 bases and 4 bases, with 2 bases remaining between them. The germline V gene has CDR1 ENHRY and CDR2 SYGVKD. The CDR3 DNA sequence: TGTGCCATCAGTGAGACCACCGGGGAGCTGTTTTTT. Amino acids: CAISETTGELFF.

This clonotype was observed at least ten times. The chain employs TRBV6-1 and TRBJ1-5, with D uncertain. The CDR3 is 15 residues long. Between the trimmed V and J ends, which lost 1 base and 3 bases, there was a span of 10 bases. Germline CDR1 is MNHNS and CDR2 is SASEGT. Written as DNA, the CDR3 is TGTGCCAGCAGTGAAGGGTATGGGGACAATCAGCCCCAGCATTTT. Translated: CASSEGYGDNQPQHF.

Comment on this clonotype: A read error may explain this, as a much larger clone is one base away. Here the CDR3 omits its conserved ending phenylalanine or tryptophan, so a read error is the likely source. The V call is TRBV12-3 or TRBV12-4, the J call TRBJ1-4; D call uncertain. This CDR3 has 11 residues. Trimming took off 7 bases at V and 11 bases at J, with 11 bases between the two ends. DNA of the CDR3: TGTGCCAGCACCTTACGCGGGAAACTGTTTCTT. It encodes CASTLRGKLFL.

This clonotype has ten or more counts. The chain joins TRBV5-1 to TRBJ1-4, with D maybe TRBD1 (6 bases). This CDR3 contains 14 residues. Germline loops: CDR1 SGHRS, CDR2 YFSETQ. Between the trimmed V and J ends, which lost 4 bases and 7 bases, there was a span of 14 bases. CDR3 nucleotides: TGCGCCAGCAGCACGGGAGGGGGGGGTGAAAAACTGTTTTTT. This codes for CASSTGGGGEKLFF.

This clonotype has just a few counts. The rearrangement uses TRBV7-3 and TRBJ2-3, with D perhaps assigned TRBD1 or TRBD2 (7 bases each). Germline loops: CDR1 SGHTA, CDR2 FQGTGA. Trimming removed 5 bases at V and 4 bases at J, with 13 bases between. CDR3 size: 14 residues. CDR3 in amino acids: CASSAGGGADTQYF. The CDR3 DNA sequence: TGTGCCAGCAGCGCAGGGGGGGGGGCAGATACGCAGTATTTT.

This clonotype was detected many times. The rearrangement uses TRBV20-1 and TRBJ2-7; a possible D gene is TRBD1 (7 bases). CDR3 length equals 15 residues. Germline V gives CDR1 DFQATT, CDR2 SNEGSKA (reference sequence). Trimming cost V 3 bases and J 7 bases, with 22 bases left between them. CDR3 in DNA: TGCAGTGCTAGCATTCCGGGGGACAGAAAGTGGGAGCAGTACTTC. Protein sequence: CSASIPGDRKWEQYF.

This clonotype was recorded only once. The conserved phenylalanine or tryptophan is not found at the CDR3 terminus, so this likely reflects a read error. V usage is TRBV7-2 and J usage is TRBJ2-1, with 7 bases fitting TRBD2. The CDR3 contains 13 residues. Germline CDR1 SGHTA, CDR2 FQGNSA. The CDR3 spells CASSLAGGDEQFS. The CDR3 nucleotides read TGTGCCAGCAGTTTAGCGGGCGGGGATGAGCAGTTCTCC.

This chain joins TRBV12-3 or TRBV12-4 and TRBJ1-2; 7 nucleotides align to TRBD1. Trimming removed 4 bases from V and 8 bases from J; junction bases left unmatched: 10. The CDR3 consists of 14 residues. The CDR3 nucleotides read TGTGCCAGCAGTTGGGGGGCAGGGGGAAAAGGCTACACCTTC. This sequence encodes CASSWGAGGKGYTF.

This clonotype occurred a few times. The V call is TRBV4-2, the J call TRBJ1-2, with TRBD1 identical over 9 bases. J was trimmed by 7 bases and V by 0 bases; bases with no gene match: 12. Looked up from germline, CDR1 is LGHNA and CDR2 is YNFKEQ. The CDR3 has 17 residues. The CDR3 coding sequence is TGTGCCAGCAGCCAAGATTTTGCGGGACAGGGAAAAGGTGGCTACACCTTC. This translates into CASSQDFAGQGKGGYTF.

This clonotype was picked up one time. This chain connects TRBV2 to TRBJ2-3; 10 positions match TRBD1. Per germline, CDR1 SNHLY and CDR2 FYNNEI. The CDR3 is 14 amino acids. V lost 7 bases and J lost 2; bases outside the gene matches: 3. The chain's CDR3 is CASTGQGYTDTQYF. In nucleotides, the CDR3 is TGTGCCAGCACGGGACAGGGGTACACAGATACGCAGTATTTT.

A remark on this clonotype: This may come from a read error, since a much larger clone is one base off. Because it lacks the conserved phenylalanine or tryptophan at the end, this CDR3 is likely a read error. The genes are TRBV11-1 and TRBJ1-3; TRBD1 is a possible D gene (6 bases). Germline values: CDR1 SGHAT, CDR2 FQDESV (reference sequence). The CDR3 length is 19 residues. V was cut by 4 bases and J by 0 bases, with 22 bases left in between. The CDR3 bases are TGTGCCAGCAGCTCCTACCGGGACATCGGTCCACTCTCTGGAAACACCATATATTCT. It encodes CASSSYRDIGPLSGNTIYS.

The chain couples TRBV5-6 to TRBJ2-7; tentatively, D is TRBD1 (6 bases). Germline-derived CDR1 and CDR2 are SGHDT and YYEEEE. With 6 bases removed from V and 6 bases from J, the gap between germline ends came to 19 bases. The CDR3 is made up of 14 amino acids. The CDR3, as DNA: TGTGCCAGCATCCCGACAGGTTCCGCGGGCGAGCAGTACTTC. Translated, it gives CASIPTGSAGEQYF.

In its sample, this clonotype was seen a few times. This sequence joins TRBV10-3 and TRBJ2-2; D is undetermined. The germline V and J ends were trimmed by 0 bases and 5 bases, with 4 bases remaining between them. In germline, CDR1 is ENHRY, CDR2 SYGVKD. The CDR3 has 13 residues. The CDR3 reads CAISESRTGELFF. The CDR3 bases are TGTGCCATCAGTGAGTCGAGGACCGGGGAGCTGTTTTTT.

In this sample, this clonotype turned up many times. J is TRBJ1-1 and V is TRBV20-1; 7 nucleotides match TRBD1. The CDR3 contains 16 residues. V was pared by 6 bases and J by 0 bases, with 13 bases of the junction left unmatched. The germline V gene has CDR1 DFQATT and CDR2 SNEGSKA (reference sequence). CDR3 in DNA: TGCAGTGCCCCGGGGGGCAGGGGGTCGATGAACACTGAAGCTTTCTTT. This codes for CSAPGGRGSMNTEAFF.

CDR3 DNA: TGTGCCAGCAGCCAAGGCGTGAGCTACGAGCAGTACTTC. The encoded protein is CASSQGVSYEQYF. The chain combines TRBV3-1 with TRBJ2-7; D uncertain. Germline assignment: CDR1 LGHDT and CDR2 YNNKEL (reference sequence). The V and J ends lost 1 base and 3 bases respectively, with 7 bases between them. The CDR3 sequence is 13 residues long.

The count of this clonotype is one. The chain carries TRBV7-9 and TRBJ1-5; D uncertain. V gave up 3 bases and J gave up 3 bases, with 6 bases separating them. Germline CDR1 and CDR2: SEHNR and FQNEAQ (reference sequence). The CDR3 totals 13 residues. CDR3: CASSFGVNQPQHF. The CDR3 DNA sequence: TGTGCCAGCAGCTTTGGCGTCAATCAGCCCCAGCATTTT.

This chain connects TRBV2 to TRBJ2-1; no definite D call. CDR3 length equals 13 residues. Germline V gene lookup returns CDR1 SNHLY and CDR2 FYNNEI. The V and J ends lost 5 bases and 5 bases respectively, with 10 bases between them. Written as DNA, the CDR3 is TGTGCCAGCAGTCCGAGGAGTGACAATGAGCAGTTCTTC. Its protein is CASSPRSDNEQFF.

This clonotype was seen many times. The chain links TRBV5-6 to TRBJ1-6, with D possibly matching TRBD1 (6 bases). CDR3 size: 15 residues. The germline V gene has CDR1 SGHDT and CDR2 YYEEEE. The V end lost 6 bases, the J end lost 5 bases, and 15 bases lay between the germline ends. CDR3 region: CASNRRTVDNSPLHF. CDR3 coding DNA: TGTGCCAGCAACCGGAGGACAGTCGATAATTCACCCCTCCACTTT.

The CDR3 bases are TGTGCCATCAGTGAGTACGGGACCGGCCTAGGCGAGCAGTACTTC. Its translation is CAISEYGTGLGEQYF. The chain combines TRBV10-3 with TRBJ2-7, with D perhaps TRBD1 or TRBD2 (5 bases each). CDR3 length equals 15 residues. From germline, CDR1 is ENHRY and CDR2 SYGVKD. The V end was cut by 1 base, the J end by 6 bases, with 16 bases between.

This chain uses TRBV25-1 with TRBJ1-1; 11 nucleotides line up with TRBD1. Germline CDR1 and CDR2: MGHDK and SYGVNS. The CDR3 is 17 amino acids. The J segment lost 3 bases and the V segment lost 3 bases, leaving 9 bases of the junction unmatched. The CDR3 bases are TGTGCCAGCAGTGAGGGGACAGGGGGTAGATCGGACACTGAAGCTTTCTTT. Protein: CASSEGTGGRSDTEAFF.

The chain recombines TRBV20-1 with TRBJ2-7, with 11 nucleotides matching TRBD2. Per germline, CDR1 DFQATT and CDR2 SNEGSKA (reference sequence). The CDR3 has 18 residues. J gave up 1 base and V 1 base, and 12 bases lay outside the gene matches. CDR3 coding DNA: TGCAGTGCTAGAGGCCGGGACGTAGCGGGAGGGCCGTCCTACGAGCAGTACTTC. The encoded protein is CSARGRDVAGGPSYEQYF.

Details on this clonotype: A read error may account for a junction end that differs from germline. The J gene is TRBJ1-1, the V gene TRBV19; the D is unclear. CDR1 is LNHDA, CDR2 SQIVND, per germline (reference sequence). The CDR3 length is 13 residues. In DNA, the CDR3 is TGTGCCAGTGGTATTAGAGATAACACTGAAGCTTTCTTT. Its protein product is CASGIRDNTEAFF.

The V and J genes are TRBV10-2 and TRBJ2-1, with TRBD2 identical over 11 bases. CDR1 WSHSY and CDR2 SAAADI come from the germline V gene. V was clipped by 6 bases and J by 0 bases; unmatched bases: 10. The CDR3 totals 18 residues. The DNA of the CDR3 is TGCGCCAGCAGGGGGGGACTAGCGGAACCAAGCTCCTACAATGAGCAGTTCTTC. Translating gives CASRGGLAEPSSYNEQFF.

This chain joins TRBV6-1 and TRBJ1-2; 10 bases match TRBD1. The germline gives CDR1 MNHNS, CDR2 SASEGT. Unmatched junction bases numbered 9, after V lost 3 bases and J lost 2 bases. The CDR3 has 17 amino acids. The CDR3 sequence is CASSDLGTGVTNYGYTF. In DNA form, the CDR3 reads TGTGCCAGCAGTGATCTGGGGACAGGGGTCACCAACTATGGCTACACCTTC.

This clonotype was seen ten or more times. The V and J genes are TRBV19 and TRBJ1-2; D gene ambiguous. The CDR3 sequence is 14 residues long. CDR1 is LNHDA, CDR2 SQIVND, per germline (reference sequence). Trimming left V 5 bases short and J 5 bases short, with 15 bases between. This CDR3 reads CASSLESNPYGYTF. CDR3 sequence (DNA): TGTGCCAGTAGTTTGGAGTCGAACCCTTATGGCTACACCTTC.